The text below deals with one T cell receptor beta chain. Antigen specificity is unknown. The entry originates in a study of T cell responses to AZD1222 COVID-19 vaccine. Study results and caveats: Among vaccine-associated CD4 TCRs, coverage spanned spike, with dominance at 160-218 and 743-854.

Libraries were prepared by immunoSEQ multiplex PCR; TCRdb keeps only in-frame clonotypes and omits some of them. The sample lists 75,000 to 100,000 clones, 75% to 90% seen once, with under 30% in the top ten. The CDR3 runs to 16 residues. After removal of 1 base from V and 2 bases from J, the junction contained 8 bases not matched to a gene. Germline V CDR1 and CDR2: SGHDN, FVKESK. The TCR was taken from an adult in good health. The V gene is TRBV14, the J gene TRBJ2-7; 7 nucleotides line up with TRBD2. The sample in question was peripheral blood, obtained on day 0 of AZD1222 vaccination. CDR3 loop: CASSQGFRLAAYEQYF. The CDR3 DNA reads TGTGCCAGCAGCCAAGGGTTCCGGCTAGCGGCCTACGAGCAGTACTTC.